The T cell receptor beta chain described here comes from a study of Graves' ophthalmopathy and Graves' hyperthyroidism. Per germline, CDR1 SGHDT and CDR2 YYEEEE. The V segment lost 0 bases and the J segment 4 bases; nucleotides outside the gene matches: 1. The CDR3 is 13 residues long. Pregnant or lactating patients and those with other autoimmune diseases or uncontrolled infections were excluded. This clonotype was detected ten times or more. Using RNA transcripts, the TCR beta CDR3 regions were amplified. The library came from an HTBI-primed first-round RT-PCR and a second-round multiplex PCR. TCRdb passed the multiplex PCR reads through MiXCR, listing each CDR3 protein once. The table has more than 1,000,000 distinct CDR3 sequences, approximately 35% seen once; the top ten hold 11%.

V usage is TRBV5-6 and J usage is TRBJ2-7; 7 bases line up with TRBD1. The sequencing input was peripheral blood or thyroid tissue (not recorded which). The sequence came from an adult man with Graves' hyperthyroidism. The CDR3 nucleotides are TGTGCCAGCAGCTTGGTGGGACAGTACGAGCAGTACTTC. Protein: CASSLVGQYEQYF.